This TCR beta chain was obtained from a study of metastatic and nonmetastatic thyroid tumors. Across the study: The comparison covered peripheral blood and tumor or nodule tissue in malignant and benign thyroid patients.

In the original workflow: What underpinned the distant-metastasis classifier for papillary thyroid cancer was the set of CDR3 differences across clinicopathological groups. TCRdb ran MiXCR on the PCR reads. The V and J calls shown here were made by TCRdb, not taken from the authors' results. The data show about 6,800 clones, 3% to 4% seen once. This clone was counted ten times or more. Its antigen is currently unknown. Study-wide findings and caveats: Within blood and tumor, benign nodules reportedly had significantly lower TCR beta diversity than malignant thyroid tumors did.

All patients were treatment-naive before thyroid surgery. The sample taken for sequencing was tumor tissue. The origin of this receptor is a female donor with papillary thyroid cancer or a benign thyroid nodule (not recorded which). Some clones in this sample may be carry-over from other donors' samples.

The CDR3 sequence is CASSPPKPIYNEQFF. The CDR3 DNA follows: TGTGCCAGCTCACCACCTAAACCTATCTACAATGAGCAGTTCTTC. The chain links TRBV18 to TRBJ2-1; no firm D call. In germline, CDR1 is KGHSH, CDR2 LQKENI. This CDR3 has 15 residues. The V end lost 0 bases, the J end lost 3 bases, and 9 bases lay between the germline ends.